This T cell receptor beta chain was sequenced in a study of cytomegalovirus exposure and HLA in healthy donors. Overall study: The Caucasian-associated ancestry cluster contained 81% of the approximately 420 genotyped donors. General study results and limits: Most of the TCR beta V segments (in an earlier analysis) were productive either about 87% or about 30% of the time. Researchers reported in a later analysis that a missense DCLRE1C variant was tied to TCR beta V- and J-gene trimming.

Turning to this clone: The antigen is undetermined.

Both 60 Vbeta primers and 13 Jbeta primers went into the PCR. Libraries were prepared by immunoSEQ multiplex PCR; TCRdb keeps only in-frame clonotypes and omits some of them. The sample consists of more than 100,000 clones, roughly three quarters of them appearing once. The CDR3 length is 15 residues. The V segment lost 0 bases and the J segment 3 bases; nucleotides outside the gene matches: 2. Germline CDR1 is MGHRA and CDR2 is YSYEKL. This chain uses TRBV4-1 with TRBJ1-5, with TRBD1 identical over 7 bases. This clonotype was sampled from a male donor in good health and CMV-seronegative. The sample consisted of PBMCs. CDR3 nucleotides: TGCGCCAGCAGCCAAGAGGGACAGCCCAATCAGCCCCAGCATTTT. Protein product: CASSQEGQPNQPQHF.